The entry that follows covers one T cell receptor beta chain sequence. Its antigen remains unidentified. Base qualities were left out, and no much larger clone turns up one base away. The library was generated by RT-PCR. The instrument given in TCRdb is Illumina HiSeq 2500. TCRdb ran its own pipeline on the public reads, namely fastp trimming at Q25 and MiXCR clone calling, and kept in-frame beta chains. Merged by CDR3 protein, the rows form single entries marked with the most common genes and DNA. The sample data list fewer than 550,000 distinct CDR3 sequences, and over 25% of these were observed just once. The ten largest account for about 1.9% of the sample. These data belong to a study of response to subunit inactivated influenza vaccine (dated by TCRdb to between 2018 and 2020). Regarding the research as a whole: To follow how T cells responded to a trivalent subunit inactivated influenza vaccine, the researchers relied on deep quantitative profiling of the T cell receptor repertoire. Broader findings and caveats from the paper: The authors proposed that each seasonal influenza vaccination may bring in only a limited number of new T cells.

The CDR3 covers 15 residues, taking in both the cysteine and the phenylalanine. Only CDR3 DNA remains: 45 bases, in frame from the first base. Per the germline V gene, LGHNA is the CDR1 and YSLEER is the CDR2. Germline trimming: 4 bases from V, 4 bases from J; junction bases outside gene matches: 7. The clonotype originates from a man aged 45-60 years who received an inactivated influenza vaccine. Donor details come from another sample of the same person, matched by shared clones. The sequences come from CD4+ T cells sorted from PBMCs, collected 4 to 6 days after vaccination. The receptor chain draws on TRBV4-3 and TRBJ1-2; TRBD1 aligns with 9 central bases. CDR3 loop: CASSLTGGSGYGYTF. The nucleotide sequence reads TGCGCCAGCAGCCTAACAGGGGGCAGTGGCTATGGCTACACCTTC.